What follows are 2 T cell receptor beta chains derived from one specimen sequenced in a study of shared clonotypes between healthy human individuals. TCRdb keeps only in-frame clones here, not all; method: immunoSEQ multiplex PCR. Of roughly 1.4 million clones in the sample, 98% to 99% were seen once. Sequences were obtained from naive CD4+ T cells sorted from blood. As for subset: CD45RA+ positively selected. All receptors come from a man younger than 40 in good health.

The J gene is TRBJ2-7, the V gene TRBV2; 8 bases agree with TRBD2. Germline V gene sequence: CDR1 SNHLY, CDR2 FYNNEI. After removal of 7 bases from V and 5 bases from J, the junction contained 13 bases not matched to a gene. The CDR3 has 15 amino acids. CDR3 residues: CASTQQAGVPHEQYF. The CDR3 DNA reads TGTGCCAGCACCCAGCAAGCGGGAGTACCCCACGAGCAGTACTTC. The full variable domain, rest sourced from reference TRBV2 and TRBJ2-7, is EPEVTQTPSHQVTQMGQEVILRCVPISNHLYFYWYRQILGQKVEFLVSFYNNEISEKSEIFDDQFSVERPDGSNFTLKIRSTKLEDSAMYFCASTQQAGVPHEQYFGPGTRLTVT.

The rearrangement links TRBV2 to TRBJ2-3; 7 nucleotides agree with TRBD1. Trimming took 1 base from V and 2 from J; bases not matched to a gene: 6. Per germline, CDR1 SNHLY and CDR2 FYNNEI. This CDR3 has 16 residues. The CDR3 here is CASSEVGRGSTDTQYF. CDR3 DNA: TGTGCCAGCAGTGAAGTTGGCAGGGGGTCCACAGATACGCAGTATTTT.